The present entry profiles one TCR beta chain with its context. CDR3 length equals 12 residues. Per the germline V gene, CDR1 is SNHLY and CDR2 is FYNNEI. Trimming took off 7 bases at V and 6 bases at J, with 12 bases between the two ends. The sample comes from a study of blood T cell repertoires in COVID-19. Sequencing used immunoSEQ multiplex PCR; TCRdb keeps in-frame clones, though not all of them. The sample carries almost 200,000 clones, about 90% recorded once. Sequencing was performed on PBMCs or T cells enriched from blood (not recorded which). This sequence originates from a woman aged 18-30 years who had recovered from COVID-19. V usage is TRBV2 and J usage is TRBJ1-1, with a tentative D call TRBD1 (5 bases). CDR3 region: CASTIREAEAFF. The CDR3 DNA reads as TGTGCCAGCACAATCAGGGAGGCTGAAGCTTTCTTT.